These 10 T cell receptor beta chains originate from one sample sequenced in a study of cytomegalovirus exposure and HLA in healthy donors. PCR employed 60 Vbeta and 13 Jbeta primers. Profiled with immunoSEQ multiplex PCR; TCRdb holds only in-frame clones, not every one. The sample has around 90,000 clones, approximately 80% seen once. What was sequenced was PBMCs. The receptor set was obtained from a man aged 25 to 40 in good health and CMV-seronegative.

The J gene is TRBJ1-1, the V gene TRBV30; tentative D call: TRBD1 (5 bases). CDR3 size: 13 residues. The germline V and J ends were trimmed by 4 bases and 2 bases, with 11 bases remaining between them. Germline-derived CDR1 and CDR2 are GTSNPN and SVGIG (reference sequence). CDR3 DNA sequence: TGTGCCTGGAAGGGGAAGGGAAACACTGAAGCTTTCTTT. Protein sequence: CAWKGKGNTEAFF. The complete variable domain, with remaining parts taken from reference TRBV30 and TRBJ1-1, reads SQTIHQWPATLVQPVGSPLSLECTVEGTSNPNLYWYRQAAGRGLQLLFYSVGIGQISSEVPQNLSASRPQDRQFILSSKKLLLSDSGFYLCAWKGKGNTEAFFGQGTRLTVV.

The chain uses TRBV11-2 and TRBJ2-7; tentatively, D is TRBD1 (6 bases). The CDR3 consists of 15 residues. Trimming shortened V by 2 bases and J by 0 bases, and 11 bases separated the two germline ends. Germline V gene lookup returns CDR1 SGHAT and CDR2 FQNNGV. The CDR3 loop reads CASSLYTRGSYEQYF. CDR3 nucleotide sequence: TGTGCCAGCAGCTTATATACCAGGGGCTCCTACGAGCAGTACTTC.

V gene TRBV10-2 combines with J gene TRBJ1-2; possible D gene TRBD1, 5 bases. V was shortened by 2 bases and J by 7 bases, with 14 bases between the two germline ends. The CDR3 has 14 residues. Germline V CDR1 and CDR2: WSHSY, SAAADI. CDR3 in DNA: TGCGCCAGCAGTGAGAACGGAGGGGAAATTGGCTACACCTTC. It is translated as CASSENGGEIGYTF.

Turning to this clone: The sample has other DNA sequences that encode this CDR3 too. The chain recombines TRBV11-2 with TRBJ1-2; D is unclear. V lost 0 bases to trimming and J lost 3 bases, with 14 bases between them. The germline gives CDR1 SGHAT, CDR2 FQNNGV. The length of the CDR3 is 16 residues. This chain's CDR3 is CASSLEVGQFYYGYTF. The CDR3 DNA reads TGTGCCAGCAGCTTAGAAGTTGGGCAATTTTACTATGGCTACACCTTC.

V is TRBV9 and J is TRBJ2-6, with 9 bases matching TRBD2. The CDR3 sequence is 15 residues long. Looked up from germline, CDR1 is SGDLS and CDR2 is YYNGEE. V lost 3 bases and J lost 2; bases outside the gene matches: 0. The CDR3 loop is CASSERGAGANVLTF. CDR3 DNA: TGTGCCAGCAGCGAGCGGGGGGCTGGGGCCAACGTCCTGACTTTC.

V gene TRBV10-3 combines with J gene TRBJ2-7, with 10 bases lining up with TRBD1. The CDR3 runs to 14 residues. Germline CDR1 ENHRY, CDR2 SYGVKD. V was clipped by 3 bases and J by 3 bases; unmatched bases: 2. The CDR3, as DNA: TGTGCCATCAGTGACGGACAGGGGGACTACGAGCAGTACTTC. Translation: CAISDGQGDYEQYF.

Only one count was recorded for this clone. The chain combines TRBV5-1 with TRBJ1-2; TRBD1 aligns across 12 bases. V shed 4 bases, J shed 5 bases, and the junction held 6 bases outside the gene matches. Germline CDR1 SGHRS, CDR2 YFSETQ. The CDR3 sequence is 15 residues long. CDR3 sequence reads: CASSPGTGGSYGYTF. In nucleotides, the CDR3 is TGCGCCAGCAGCCCCGGGACAGGGGGCTCTTATGGCTACACCTTC. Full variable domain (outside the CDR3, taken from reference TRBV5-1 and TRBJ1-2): KAGVTQTPRYLIKTRGQQVTLSCSPISGHRSVSWYQQTPGQGLQFLFEYFSETQRNKGNFPGRFSGRQFSNSRSEMNVSTLELGDSALYLCASSPGTGGSYGYTFGSGTRLTVV.

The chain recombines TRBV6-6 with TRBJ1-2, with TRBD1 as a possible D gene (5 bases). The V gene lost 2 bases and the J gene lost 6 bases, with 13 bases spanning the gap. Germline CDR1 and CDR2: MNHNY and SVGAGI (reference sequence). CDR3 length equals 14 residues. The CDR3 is CASSYDAGKDGYTF. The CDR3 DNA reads TGTGCCAGCAGTTACGACGCAGGGAAGGATGGCTACACCTTC.

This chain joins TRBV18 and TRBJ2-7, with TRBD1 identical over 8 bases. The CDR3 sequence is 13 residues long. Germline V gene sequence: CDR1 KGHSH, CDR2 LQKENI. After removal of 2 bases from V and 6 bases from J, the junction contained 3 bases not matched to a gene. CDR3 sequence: CASSPDRGSEQYF. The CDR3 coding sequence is TGTGCCAGCTCACCAGACAGGGGCAGCGAGCAGTACTTC.

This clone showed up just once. DNA of the CDR3: TGTGCCAGCAGCCCCAAGTTGACAGGGGGCTATGGCTACACCTTC. Amino acids: CASSPKLTGGYGYTF. The rearrangement uses TRBV7-2 and TRBJ1-2; 9 nucleotides match TRBD1. The V segment lost 5 bases and the J segment 4 bases; nucleotides outside the gene matches: 8. Germline V gene sequence: CDR1 SGHTA, CDR2 FQGNSA. This CDR3 has 15 residues.